These 21 T cell receptor beta chains were all obtained from the same sample, sequenced in a study of glioma-infiltrating T cells after dendritic cell vaccination (dated by TCRdb to between 2015 and 2016). To prepare the library, the immunoSEQ multiplex PCR assay was applied. TCRdb stores this immuneACCESS table with in-frame sequences only. Part of the clones is absent; in the studies checked, under half of the shortfall reflects unresolved V genes, and no reason is known for the rest. The table for this sample lists 90,000 to 95,000 clones; 81% of them were counted only once. Of the sample, roughly 2.1% is held by the ten largest clones. The time point label for this specimen denotes: after dendritic cell vaccination, including at tumor progression/relapse. Sequencing used blood, obtained after dendritic cell vaccination. Receptors originate from a human donor with glioblastoma.

CDR3 DNA sequence: TGTGCCAGCAGCTCAGGGACAGCTTATGGCTACACCTTC. Amino acids: CASSSGTAYGYTF. The chain has TRBV7-6 and TRBJ1-2; 7 bases are a match to TRBD1. This CDR3 is 13 amino acids long. The germline V gene encodes CDR1 SGHVS and CDR2 FNYEAQ. V was clipped by 4 bases and J by 5 bases; unmatched bases: 4.

Worth noting for this clone: The conserved phenylalanine or tryptophan normally closing the CDR3 is absent here, so this likely arose from a read error. The DNA is left out, because the CDR3 cannot be placed on it with certainty; the CDR3 is given as TCRdb lists it. This chain uses TRBV6-5 with TRBJ1-4; TRBD1 is the table's D call and was not checked against the DNA. Germline lookup yields CDR1 MNHEY and CDR2 SVGAGI. The CDR3 spans 13 residues, counting both ends. The CDR3 here is CASSYAVGGEVVL.

This clone was observed a single time. This chain connects TRBV12-5 to TRBJ2-5; 11 bases match TRBD1. Germline V gives CDR1 LGHNT, CDR2 FRNRAP. V shed 3 bases and J 6 bases; nucleotides not matched to a gene: 6. There are 15 residues in the CDR3. The CDR3 DNA sequence: TGTGCTAGTGGTTTCTCCGGACAGGGGGCTAAGACCCAGTACTTC. Amino acids: CASGFSGQGAKTQYF.

The chain links TRBV5-4 to TRBJ2-2; D might be TRBD1 (6 bases). The CDR3 is made up of 14 amino acids. V lost 4 bases and J lost 6, with 13 bases in between. Germline V CDR1 and CDR2: SGHNT, YYREEE (reference sequence). CDR3 nucleotides: TGTGCCAGCAGCGCCCGAGGGGGAGCCGGGGAGCTGTTTTTT. It translates to CASSARGGAGELFF.

This CDR3 is CASSASRATNEKLFF. The DNA of the CDR3 is TGTGCCAGCAGTGCGTCCAGGGCAACTAATGAAAAACTGTTTTTT. The rearrangement links TRBV2 to TRBJ1-4; TRBD1 might be the D (5 bases). Germline V gene lookup returns CDR1 SNHLY and CDR2 FYNNEI. This CDR3 is 15 amino acids long. Trimming removed 4 bases from V and 0 bases from J, with 9 bases in between. Full variable domain (outside the CDR3, taken from reference TRBV2 and TRBJ1-4): EPEVTQTPSHQVTQMGQEVILRCVPISNHLYFYWYRQILGQKVEFLVSFYNNEISEKSEIFDDQFSVERPDGSNFTLKIRSTKLEDSAMYFCASSASRATNEKLFFGSGTQLSVL.

This chain uses TRBV6-5 with TRBJ2-7; 12 positions agree with TRBD1. This CDR3 is built from 16 residues. Germline V gives CDR1 MNHEY, CDR2 SVGAGI. V lost 0 bases to trimming and J lost 1 base; unmatched junction nucleotides: 1. The CDR3 protein is CASSYSGQGASYEQYF. The CDR3 nucleotides are TGTGCCAGCAGTTACTCGGGACAGGGGGCATCCTACGAGCAGTACTTC.

The V and J genes are TRBV29-1 and TRBJ1-1; D not resolved. CDR1 and CDR2 (germline): SQVTM, ANQGSEA. The length of the CDR3 is 13 residues. V lost 7 bases to trimming and J lost 1 base, with 13 bases between them. Here the CDR3 reads CSARIGGNTEAFF. The CDR3 coding sequence is TGCAGCGCCCGAATCGGAGGGAACACTGAAGCTTTCTTT. Full variable domain (missing parts from reference TRBV29-1 and TRBJ1-1): SAVISQKPSRDICQRGTSLTIQCQVDSQVTMMFWYRQQPGQSLTLIATANQGSEATYESGFVIDKFPISRPNLTFSTLTVSNMSPEDSSIYLCSARIGGNTEAFFGQGTRLTVV.

The chain combines TRBV25-1 with TRBJ1-2; no definite D call. The CDR3 has 16 residues. Trimming removed 2 bases from V and 8 bases from J, with 21 bases in between. In germline, CDR1 is MGHDK, CDR2 SYGVNS. For the CDR3, the DNA is TGTGCCAGCAGTGAACCGGCGGGTGGCAGTTTGAGAGGCTACACCTTC. It specifies CASSEPAGGSLRGYTF.

This rearrangement joins TRBV28 to TRBJ1-5; no definite D call. From germline, CDR1 is MDHEN and CDR2 SYDVKM. The CDR3 spans 14 residues. Trimming took off 2 bases at V and 0 bases at J, with 5 bases between the two ends. This chain's CDR3 is CASSLVVSNQPQHF. The CDR3 DNA is TGTGCCAGCAGTTTAGTAGTTAGCAATCAGCCCCAGCATTTT.

The rearrangement joins TRBV18 to TRBJ2-3; the match to TRBD2 covers 16 bases. Germline V gives CDR1 KGHSH, CDR2 LQKENI. Trimming took 4 bases from V and 2 from J; bases not matched to a gene: 6. This CDR3 is 18 amino acids long. CDR3 amino acids: CASSRAGTSGRATDTQYF. In nucleotides, the CDR3 is TGTGCCAGCTCACGTGCCGGGACTAGCGGGAGGGCCACAGATACGCAGTATTTT.

Here the CDR3 DNA reads TGCAGCGTCGCGACTAGCGGGGCCACAGATACGCAGTATTTT. Protein sequence: CSVATSGATDTQYF. The chain links TRBV29-1 to TRBJ2-3, with 11 bases that match TRBD2. Germline V gene data show CDR1 as SQVTM and CDR2 as ANQGSEA. The CDR3 extends over 14 amino acids. V shed 6 bases, J shed 2 bases, and the junction held 4 bases outside the gene matches.

The genes are TRBV18 and TRBJ2-3; 8 bases fit TRBD1. From germline, CDR1 is KGHSH and CDR2 LQKENI. The V and J ends lost 2 bases and 6 bases, in that order; junction bases with no gene match: 4. This CDR3 is built from 14 residues. Here the CDR3 reads CASSPGQGLDTQYF. In DNA, the CDR3 is TGTGCCAGCTCACCAGGACAGGGTTTGGATACGCAGTATTTT.

The chain couples TRBV5-1 to TRBJ1-1, with TRBD1 as a possible D gene (5 bases). This CDR3 is built from 18 residues. Trimming pared 0 bases from V and 5 bases from J, leaving 23 bases between. CDR1 is SGHRS, CDR2 YFSETQ, per germline. The CDR3 reads CASSLASQGSLLGTEAFF. The CDR3 coding sequence is TGCGCCAGCAGCTTGGCGTCCCAGGGAAGTCTGCTAGGGACTGAAGCTTTCTTT.

In this sample, this clone turned up a few times. The chain is built from TRBV5-4 and TRBJ2-6; no reliable D call. This CDR3 is built from 15 residues. Germline lookup yields CDR1 SGHNT and CDR2 YYREEE (reference sequence). The germline V and J ends were trimmed by 4 bases and 0 bases, with 8 bases remaining between them. CDR3 sequence (DNA): TGTGCCAGCAGCCAACAGAGCTCTGGGGCCAACGTCCTGACTTTC. It codes for CASSQQSSGANVLTF. The full variable domain, its missing parts supplied by reference TRBV5-4 and TRBJ2-6, is ETGVTQSPTHLIKTRGQQVTLRCSSQSGHNTVSWYQQALGQGPQFIFQYYREEENGRGNFPPRFSGLQFPNYSSELNVNALELDDSALYLCASSQQSSGANVLTFGAGSRLTVL.

The chain is built from TRBV18 and TRBJ2-7; 7 nucleotides align to TRBD1. CDR1 is KGHSH, CDR2 LQKENI, per germline. The CDR3 runs 14 residues. The V and J ends lost 5 bases and 1 base, in that order; junction bases with no gene match: 5. CDR3 in DNA: TGTGCCAGCTCAACCGGACAGGCGTCCTACGAGCAGTACGTC. Residues: CASSTGQASYEQYV.

In its sample, this clone was seen a few times. This chain joins TRBV5-1 and TRBJ1-1; no definite D call. Trimming pared 2 bases from V and 1 base from J, leaving 9 bases between. Germline lookup yields CDR1 SGHRS and CDR2 YFSETQ. The CDR3 length is 14 residues. CDR3 amino acids: CASSFQVGNTEAFF. In DNA form, the CDR3 reads TGCGCCAGCAGCTTCCAGGTTGGGAACACTGAAGCTTTCTTT.

The CDR3 is CASAGQGLNQPQHF. The CDR3 DNA sequence: TGTGCCAGCGCAGGACAGGGACTCAATCAGCCCCAGCATTTT. This chain links TRBV2 with TRBJ1-5, with 8 bases fitting TRBD1. Germline assignment: CDR1 SNHLY and CDR2 FYNNEI. V lost 8 bases, J lost 3 bases, and 6 bases stayed unmatched. The CDR3 is made up of 14 amino acids.

Only a few counts were recorded for this clone. The chain's CDR3 is CASSPWTSGSSYNEQFF. CDR3 nucleotides: TGTGCCAGCAGCCCATGGACTAGCGGGAGTTCCTACAATGAGCAGTTCTTC. This rearrangement joins TRBV5-4 to TRBJ2-1; 13 bases fit TRBD2. The trim removed 4 bases at V and 1 base at J, leaving 5 bases unmatched. This CDR3 region has 17 residues. CDR1 and CDR2 from the germline V gene are SGHNT and YYREEE (reference sequence).

As for this clone: Given a much more abundant clone one base away, this may be a read error. The chain uses TRBV7-4 and TRBJ1-5, with no clear D. This CDR3 comprises 15 residues. Trimming took 1 base from V and 0 from J, leaving 7 bases between them. CDR1 SGHVT and CDR2 SQSDAQ come from the germline V gene. The CDR3 spells CASSLEEYSNQPQHF. CDR3 nucleotides: TGTGCCAGCAGCTTAGAGGAGTATAGCAATCAGCCCCAGCATTTT.

The chain carries TRBV9 and TRBJ1-4; D perhaps matches TRBD1 (5 bases). In germline, CDR1 is SGDLS, CDR2 YYNGEE. This CDR3 is built from 14 residues. Trimming took 0 bases from V and 4 from J, leaving 7 bases between them. Written as DNA, the CDR3 is TGTGCCAGCAGCGTAGGACAGTATAATGAAAAACTGTTTTTT. Its protein is CASSVGQYNEKLFF.

V usage is TRBV6-1 and J usage is TRBJ1-3; D gene unclear. The CDR3 covers 13 residues. Trimming removed 5 bases from V and 6 bases from J, with 11 bases in between. Germline lookup yields CDR1 MNHNS and CDR2 SASEGT. The CDR3 DNA reads as TGTGCCAGCAGTAACCCTCGGGTAAACACCATATATTTT. Its protein product is CASSNPRVNTIYF.